The next 30 T cell receptor beta chains were all read from a single sample in a study of blood T cells in healthy people across ages. The authors ran a second PCR of about 7 to 11 cycles using a sample-barcoded 5' primer and a J-beta primer mix. TCRdb independently ran MiXCR on the 5' RACE reads; one entry per CDR3 protein. This table has 600,000 to 900,000 distinct CDR3 sequences, 20% to 30% appearing once. The sample also formed part of further work on T cells of mothers and their children.

The sequencing sample was made of blood. These receptors were obtained from a boy younger than 18 in good health.

The chain couples TRBV7-6 to TRBJ2-3; 7 bases fit TRBD1. This CDR3 comprises 15 residues. Germline V gene sequence: CDR1 SGHVS, CDR2 FNYEAQ. Trimming removed 5 bases from V and 1 base from J; junction bases left unmatched: 6. CDR3 bases: TGTGCCAGCAGCATCTTAGGGGGCGGCACAGATACGCAGTATTTT. Translation gives CASSILGGGTDTQYF. The full variable domain, in which reference TRBV7-6 and TRBJ2-3 provide the parts outside the CDR3, is GAGVSQSPRYKVTKRGQDVALRCDPISGHVSLYWYRQALGQGPEFLTYFNYEAQQDKSGLPNDRFSAERPEGSISTLTIQRTEQRDSAMYRCASSILGGGTDTQYFGPGTRLTVL.

The rearrangement uses TRBV28 and TRBJ2-5; D call uncertain. The ends were cut back, 2 bases at V and 2 bases at J, with 6 bases in the middle. The germline gives CDR1 MDHEN, CDR2 SYDVKM. The CDR3 extends over 13 amino acids. In nucleotides, the CDR3 is TGTGCCAGCAGTTTACAGCTTCAAGAGACCCAGTACTTC. Amino acids: CASSLQLQETQYF.

This chain links TRBV5-1 with TRBJ2-5, with TRBD1 identical over 9 bases. This CDR3 region has 15 residues. With V trimmed by 5 bases and J by 4 bases, 9 bases remained unmatched. Germline V gene sequence: CDR1 SGHRS, CDR2 YFSETQ. The CDR3 reads CASSTTQDRGETQYF. The CDR3 region has the DNA TGCGCCAGCAGTACCACCCAGGACAGGGGAGAGACCCAGTACTTC.

The rearrangement links TRBV27 to TRBJ2-3; D is unresolved. V lost 2 bases and J 7 bases, leaving 10 bases between the germline ends. Looked up from germline, CDR1 is MNHEY and CDR2 is SMNVEV (reference sequence). The length of the CDR3 is 13 residues. CDR3 protein: CASSLAPDYTQYF. CDR3 nucleotide sequence: TGTGCCAGCAGTTTAGCCCCAGACTATACGCAGTATTTT.

The chain has TRBV10-3 and TRBJ2-7, with D possibly being TRBD1 or TRBD2 (5 bases each). Between the trimmed V and J ends, which lost 3 bases and 2 bases, there was a span of 17 bases. This CDR3 is 16 amino acids long. Germline V lookup: CDR1 ENHRY, CDR2 SYGVKD. CDR3 DNA: TGTGCCATCAGTGACCCTTCCGGGACGGAGACCTACGAGCAGTACTTC. Translated: CAISDPSGTETYEQYF.

This clonotype appeared a few times. The chain is built from TRBV6-1 and TRBJ2-1; 10 bases are shared with TRBD2. This CDR3 has 17 amino acids. J gave up 5 bases and V 5 bases, and 12 bases lay outside the gene matches. The germline V gene has CDR1 MNHNS and CDR2 SASEGT. The CDR3 DNA sequence: TGTGCCAGCAGTCAATCCCAGCGGGGGGGCGGTGACAATGAGCAGTTCTTC. This translates into CASSQSQRGGGDNEQFF.

This clonotype was recorded a few times. One end of the junction fails to match germline, which may point to a read error. The gene calls are TRBV5-6 and TRBJ2-4; 7 positions match TRBD1. Germline lookup yields CDR1 SGHDT and CDR2 YYEEEE. CDR3 length: 14 residues. The CDR3 DNA reads as TGTGCCGGCAGCGAGGGGGCCCTGACGAACATTCAGTACTTC. Its translation is CAGSEGALTNIQYF. Supplemented by reference TRBV5-6 and TRBJ2-4, the full variable domain reads DAGVTQSPTHLIKTRGQQVTLRCSPKSGHDTVSWYQQALGQGPQFIFQYYEEEERQRGNFPDRFSGHQFPNYSSELNVNALLLGDSALYLCAGSEGALTNIQYFGAGTRLSVL.

The V and J genes are TRBV3-1 and TRBJ2-5; possibly TRBD1 for D (5 bases). V gave up 0 bases and J gave up 4 bases, with 12 bases separating them. CDR1 LGHDT and CDR2 YNNKEL come from the germline V gene (reference sequence). The CDR3 is 15 amino acids. The CDR3 is CASSQDGARGETQYF. The CDR3 DNA is TGTGCCAGCAGCCAAGATGGGGCCAGAGGAGAGACCCAGTACTTC.

This clonotype was counted between two and nine times. V and J are TRBV3-1 and TRBJ2-4; perhaps TRBD1 as D (5 bases). V was pared by 3 bases and J by 0 bases, with 18 bases between. There are 18 residues in the CDR3. The germline V gene encodes CDR1 LGHDT and CDR2 YNNKEL (reference sequence). The CDR3 region has the DNA TGTGCCAGCAGCCACCCTCCCGTTGTGGGGCTAGCCAAAAACATTCAGTACTTC. Protein sequence: CASSHPPVVGLAKNIQYF. Drawing the rest from reference TRBV3-1 and TRBJ2-4, the complete variable domain is DTAVSQTPKYLVTQMGNDKSIKCEQNLGHDTMYWYKQDSKKFLKIMFSYNNKELIINETVPNRFSPKSPDKAHLNLHINSLELGDSAVYFCASSHPPVVGLAKNIQYFGAGTRLSVL.

V gene TRBV11-2 combines with J gene TRBJ1-1, with no clear D. The CDR3 has 13 amino acids. Germline CDR1 SGHAT, CDR2 FQNNGV. Trimming removed 5 bases at V and 0 bases at J, with 7 bases between. CDR3 residues: CASSPMVNTEAFF. CDR3 sequence (DNA): TGTGCCAGCAGCCCTATGGTGAACACTGAAGCTTTCTTT. Supplemented by reference TRBV11-2 and TRBJ1-1, the full variable domain reads EAGVAQSPRYKIIEKRQSVAFWCNPISGHATLYWYQQILGQGPKLLIQFQNNGVVDDSQLPKDRFSAERLKGVDSTLKIQPAKLEDSAVYLCASSPMVNTEAFFGQGTRLTVV.

This clonotype came up many times. The chain links TRBV7-3 to TRBJ2-7; the D is unclear. The CDR3 runs to 13 residues. V dropped 5 bases and J dropped 4 bases, with 12 bases sitting between them. CDR1 SGHTA and CDR2 FQGTGA come from the germline V gene. CDR3 in DNA: TGTGCCAGCAGCCCCGGCAGTCTATACGAGCAGTACTTC. Translation: CASSPGSLYEQYF.

The chain joins TRBV5-6 to TRBJ2-3; 15 positions agree with TRBD2. Germline V CDR1 and CDR2: SGHDT, YYEEEE. CDR3 length: 18 residues. V dropped 4 bases and J dropped 5; count of bases not matched to a gene: 11. The CDR3 reads CASSRQYGLAGGQDTQYF. The CDR3 nucleotides are TGTGCCAGCAGCCGTCAATATGGACTAGCGGGGGGGCAAGATACGCAGTATTTT.

The chain uses TRBV20-1 and TRBJ1-5; perhaps TRBD1 as D (5 bases). Germline CDR1 reads DFQATT; CDR2 reads SNEGSKA (reference sequence). The V and J ends lost 4 bases and 1 base respectively, with 8 bases between them. CDR3 length equals 13 residues. The CDR3 DNA sequence: TGCAGTGCTACCCGGGACAGCAATCAGCCCCAGCATTTT. Amino acid sequence: CSATRDSNQPQHF.

This clonotype was found a few times. The chain has TRBV28 and TRBJ1-4; the D gene is possibly TRBD1 (6 bases). The V and J ends lost 9 bases and 8 bases respectively, with 19 bases between them. Germline V lookup: CDR1 MDHEN, CDR2 SYDVKM. The CDR3 has 14 residues. This CDR3 is CASSTGKGREKLFF. DNA for the CDR3: TGTGCCAGTAGTACAGGGAAGGGGCGGGAAAAACTGTTTTTT.

The chain joins TRBV28 to TRBJ1-4; D unresolved. V shed 5 bases and J shed 5 bases, with 21 bases lying between them. The germline gives CDR1 MDHEN, CDR2 SYDVKM. The CDR3 covers 17 residues. The CDR3 DNA sequence: TGTGCCAGCAGTGACCATCCCCAAAGTGCTAACAATGAAAAACTGTTTTTT. Translation: CASSDHPQSANNEKLFF.

This clonotype was counted between two and nine times. V gene TRBV4-1 combines with J gene TRBJ2-5; TRBD2 aligns across 7 bases. TRBJ2-1 explains the end of the DNA better; the J call may be wrong. The CDR3 contains 14 residues. CDR1 and CDR2 from the germline V gene are MGHRA and YSYEKL. The CDR3 bases are TGCGCCAGCAGCCATGGACTAGCCTACAATGAGCAGTTCTTC. This codes for CASSHGLAYNEQFF.

The chain couples TRBV18 to TRBJ1-2; D may be TRBD1 (5 bases). CDR1 is KGHSH, CDR2 LQKENI, per germline. The V end lost 5 bases, the J end lost 5 bases, and 6 bases lay between the germline ends. The CDR3 runs 11 residues. CDR3 amino acids: CASSRQYGYTF. The CDR3 DNA reads TGTGCCAGCTCAAGACAGTATGGCTACACCTTC. The variable domain in full, completed from reference TRBV18 and TRBJ1-2, reads NAGVMQNPRHLVRRRGQEARLRCSPMKGHSHVYWYRQLPEEGLKFMVYLQKENIIDESGMPKERFSAEFPKEGPSILRIQQVVRGDSAAYFCASSRQYGYTFGSGTRLTVV.

Only a few counts were recorded for this clonotype. The rearrangement uses TRBV9 and TRBJ1-1; D gene ambiguous. V lost 7 bases and J lost 1, with 11 bases in between. The germline CDR1 and CDR2 sequences are SGDLS and YYNGEE. The CDR3 consists of 13 residues. CDR3 loop: CASAPGPNTEAFF. The DNA for the CDR3 is TGTGCCAGCGCGCCCGGACCGAACACTGAAGCTTTCTTT.

This clonotype is a singleton in its sample. It may be a read error: a sequence one base away is much more abundant. The rearrangement uses TRBV12-3 or TRBV12-4 and TRBJ1-4; D is ambiguous. V was trimmed by 4 bases and J by 6 bases, leaving 18 bases between them. The CDR3 covers 16 residues. DNA for the CDR3: TGTGCCAGCAGTTCATCCCTCCCGAGGGAGGATGAAAAACTGTTTTTT. As protein: CASSSSLPREDEKLFF.

V usage is TRBV29-1 and J usage is TRBJ2-1; 9 bases agree with TRBD2. From germline, CDR1 is SQVTM and CDR2 ANQGSEA. The CDR3 spans 14 residues. The V segment lost 7 bases and the J segment 0 bases; nucleotides outside the gene matches: 4. The CDR3 nucleotides read TGCAGCGGGGGCGGGGGGGTCTCCTACAATGAGCAGTTCTTC. Translation gives CSGGGGVSYNEQFF.

This clonotype turned up a few times. The V gene is TRBV29-1, the J gene TRBJ2-7; D may be TRBD1 or TRBD2 (5 bases each). Trimming removed 8 bases at V and 6 bases at J, with 17 bases between. Germline V gene data show CDR1 as SQVTM and CDR2 as ANQGSEA. The CDR3 covers 12 residues. The CDR3 DNA is TGCAGCATATTGAGGGGTTACCGCGAGCAGTACTTC. Protein sequence: CSILRGYREQYF.

This chain connects TRBV7-9 to TRBJ1-4; D unresolved. Germline V gene lookup returns CDR1 SEHNR and CDR2 FQNEAQ (reference sequence). V shed 7 bases and J shed 0 bases, with 12 bases lying between them. The CDR3 contains 15 residues. The CDR3 region is CASKPSLTTNEKLFF. CDR3 in DNA: TGTGCCAGCAAGCCTTCACTTACAACTAATGAAAAACTGTTTTTT.

Concerning this clonotype itself: Given the absence of the conserved phenylalanine or tryptophan at the CDR3 end, a read error is likely. No DNA is shown, since the ends of the CDR3 on it are uncertain; the CDR3 is the one TCRdb lists. This chain joins TRBV4-1 and TRBJ2-7; TRBD1 reflects the table's D call only, with no check against the DNA. A total of 12 residues make up the CDR3, ends included. Germline V gives CDR1 MGHRA, CDR2 YSYEKL. CDR3 residues: CASSQRAGTGRI.

This clonotype has only a few counts. The chain has TRBV12-5 and TRBJ2-5; possible D gene TRBD2, 6 bases. V was trimmed by 3 bases and J by 4 bases, leaving 15 bases between them. This CDR3 contains 15 residues. The germline V gene encodes CDR1 LGHNT and CDR2 FRNRAP. The CDR3 is CASGFSVAGTETQYF. The CDR3 DNA reads as TGTGCTAGTGGTTTTTCCGTCGCGGGGACAGAGACCCAGTACTTC.

This clonotype was picked up a small number of times. V and J are TRBV3-1 and TRBJ2-5; 8 nucleotides agree with TRBD1. With 4 bases clipped from V and 5 bases from J, the junction kept 6 bases outside the gene matches. Germline V gene lookup returns CDR1 LGHDT and CDR2 YNNKEL (reference sequence). CDR3 length: 14 residues. The CDR3 protein is CASSRQTGEETQYF. The DNA of the CDR3 is TGTGCCAGCAGCCGGCAGACAGGGGAGGAGACCCAGTACTTC.

This clonotype was picked up a small number of times. This chain links TRBV12-5 with TRBJ2-7, with D perhaps TRBD2 (5 bases). This CDR3 has 13 residues. Looked up from germline, CDR1 is LGHNT and CDR2 is FRNRAP. Trimming removed 6 bases at V and 1 base at J, with 10 bases between. The CDR3 DNA follows: TGTGCTAGTGGGCGAGGGCTGTCCTACGAGCAGTACTTC. This sequence encodes CASGRGLSYEQYF. The entire variable domain, with the rest obtained from reference TRBV12-5 and TRBJ2-7, is as follows: DARVTQTPRHKVTEMGQEVTMRCQPILGHNTVFWYRQTMMQGLELLAYFRNRAPLDDSGMPKDRFSAEMPDATLATLKIQPSEPRDSAVYFCASGRGLSYEQYFGPGTRLTVT.

The sample holds a few counts of this clonotype. The chain carries TRBV9 and TRBJ2-1; D may be TRBD1 or TRBD2 (6 bases each). CDR1 and CDR2 (germline): SGDLS, YYNGEE. The V end lost 0 bases, the J end lost 8 bases, and 15 bases lay between the germline ends. The CDR3 spans 15 residues. DNA of the CDR3: TGTGCCAGCAGCGTAGAGGGGGGCCCCCTTTATGAGCAGTTCTTC. Its protein is CASSVEGGPLYEQFF.

This clonotype was observed a few times. J is TRBJ2-5 and V is TRBV6-6; a possible D gene is TRBD2 (6 bases). Germline lookup yields CDR1 MNHNY and CDR2 SVGAGI (reference sequence). The length of the CDR3 is 14 residues. Trimming pared 4 bases from V and 1 base from J, leaving 10 bases between. The CDR3 loop is CASSFPGLQETQYF. CDR3 nucleotides: TGTGCCAGCAGTTTTCCGGGACTCCAAGAGACCCAGTACTTC.

The chain links TRBV9 to TRBJ2-3, with TRBD2 as a possible D gene (6 bases). The CDR3 spans 14 residues. V was cut by 4 bases and J by 6 bases, with 15 bases left in between. Per germline, CDR1 SGDLS and CDR2 YYNGEE. The chain's CDR3 is CASSPHRGRDTQYF. The CDR3 nucleotides read TGTGCCAGCAGCCCACACCGGGGGAGGGATACGCAGTATTTT.

Worth noting for this clonotype: Mismatch with germline at one junction end may stem from a read error. V is TRBV27 and J is TRBJ2-2, with 8 bases aligning to TRBD2. The germline V gene has CDR1 MNHEY and CDR2 SMNVEV (reference sequence). The CDR3 is made up of 16 amino acids. CDR3 sequence reads: CASRVSGGAGTGELFF. As DNA, the CDR3 is TGTGCCAGCAGGGTTTCCGGGGGGGCCGGCACCGGTGAGCTGTTTTTT.